These 25 T cell receptor beta chains originate from one sample sequenced in a study of cytomegalovirus exposure and HLA in healthy donors. PCR was performed using 60 Vbeta and 13 Jbeta primers. Clones were sequenced by immunoSEQ multiplex PCR, and TCRdb holds only the in-frame ones, with some missing. The sample records tens of thousands of clones, approximately 63% being singletons. The sequenced sample consisted of PBMCs. The receptors stem from a woman aged 55 to 70 in good health and CMV-seropositive.

The chain is built from TRBV18 and TRBJ1-1, with a weak D call TRBD1 (6 bases). Between the trimmed V and J ends, which lost 0 bases and 5 bases, there was a span of 10 bases. From germline, CDR1 is KGHSH and CDR2 LQKENI. This CDR3 contains 14 residues. CDR3 in amino acids: CASSPPLQGTEAFF. The DNA for the CDR3 is TGTGCCAGCTCACCACCGCTCCAGGGGACTGAAGCTTTCTTT.

This clone came up a few times. The V call is TRBV5-5, the J call TRBJ1-1; 7 nucleotides align to TRBD1. Germline CDR1 is SGHKS and CDR2 is YYEKEE (reference sequence). The CDR3 sequence is 16 residues long. V dropped 3 bases and J dropped 11; count of bases not matched to a gene: 19. The chain's CDR3 is CASSSIGGPDLGGAFF. CDR3 sequence (DNA): TGTGCCAGCAGCTCCATAGGGGGCCCGGATCTCGGCGGGGCTTTCTTT.

The chain carries TRBV6-4 and TRBJ1-2; the match to TRBD1 covers 8 bases. CDR1 and CDR2 from the germline V gene are MRHNA and SNTAGT. The CDR3 is made up of 13 amino acids. J gave up 7 bases and V 7 bases, and 8 bases lay outside the gene matches. The CDR3 nucleotides are TGTGCCAGCACCGTCGGACAGGGCCTTGGCTACACCTTC. The encoded protein is CASTVGQGLGYTF.

V is TRBV9 and J is TRBJ1-2, with 10 bases matching TRBD1. V shed 3 bases and J 5 bases; nucleotides not matched to a gene: 13. This CDR3 spans 17 amino acids. Germline V CDR1 and CDR2: SGDLS, YYNGEE. CDR3 sequence (DNA): TGTGCCAGCAGCGCATCCCCAGCCGGGACAGGGGATTATGGCTACACCTTC. Translating it yields CASSASPAGTGDYGYTF.

This clone showed up just a few times. V is TRBV2 and J is TRBJ2-7; weak D call: TRBD2 (7 bases). Germline lookup yields CDR1 SNHLY and CDR2 FYNNEI. The V and J ends lost 10 bases and 10 bases respectively, with 20 bases between them. CDR3 length: 12 residues. The CDR3 sequence: CATGGGGFYQYF. CDR3 DNA sequence: TGTGCCACCGGGGGAGGGGGATTCTACCAGTACTTC.

The rearrangement joins TRBV4-3 to TRBJ1-2, with a tentative D call TRBD1 (5 bases). CDR3 length: 13 residues. The V gene's germline CDR1 is LGHNA and CDR2 YSLEER. Trimming left V 4 bases short and J 7 bases short, with 13 bases between. The CDR3 DNA is TGCGCCAGCAGCCCGGGGGATCGCGGTGGCTACACCTTC. Translated: CASSPGDRGGYTF.

CDR3 nucleotides: TGCAGCGTTGCAAAGGGGGACCCGGCTGGAAACACCATATATTTT. It translates to CSVAKGDPAGNTIYF. V gene TRBV29-1 combines with J gene TRBJ1-3, with D possibly being TRBD1 (6 bases). Germline V gives CDR1 SQVTM, CDR2 ANQGSEA. Deletions cut 4 bases from V and 2 bases from J, with 15 bases between. The length of the CDR3 is 15 residues.

The chain joins TRBV10-3 to TRBJ1-6; D is unresolved. This CDR3 contains 14 residues. V was trimmed by 0 bases and J by 17 bases, leaving 17 bases between them. Germline V CDR1 and CDR2: ENHRY, SYGVKD. CDR3 loop: CAISESERRERIHF. As DNA, the CDR3 is TGTGCCATCAGTGAGTCGGAGCGGCGGGAGCGAATCCACTTT.

The chain joins TRBV27 to TRBJ1-1, with 8 nucleotides matching TRBD1. This CDR3 is built from 15 residues. With 4 bases clipped from V and 1 base from J, the junction kept 5 bases outside the gene matches. Germline V gene data show CDR1 as MNHEY and CDR2 as SMNVEV (reference sequence). The chain's CDR3 is CASSWAGTGNTEAFF. The CDR3 nucleotides read TGTGCCAGCAGTTGGGCCGGGACAGGGAACACTGAAGCTTTCTTT.

The V gene is TRBV5-1, the J gene TRBJ1-2, with D maybe TRBD1 (6 bases). The CDR3 has 13 residues. With 2 bases removed from V and 8 bases from J, the gap between germline ends came to 13 bases. Germline values: CDR1 SGHRS, CDR2 YFSETQ. The CDR3 DNA follows: TGCGCCAGCAGCTTATACAGGGAAGGGGGCTACACCTTC. This translates into CASSLYREGGYTF.

V usage is TRBV19 and J usage is TRBJ2-5; TRBD2 matches 11 bases. The CDR3 is 15 amino acids. The V segment lost 6 bases and the J segment 2 bases; nucleotides outside the gene matches: 5. Germline CDR1 is LNHDA and CDR2 is SQIVND (reference sequence). The CDR3 spells CASRVVAGGQETQYF. The DNA for the CDR3 is TGTGCCAGTAGGGTGGTAGCGGGGGGGCAAGAGACCCAGTACTTC. Looking up the rest from reference TRBV19 and TRBJ2-5 gives the full variable domain: DGGITQSPKYLFRKEGQNVTLSCEQNLNHDAMYWYRQDPGQGLRLIYYSQIVNDFQKGDIAEGYSVSREKKESFPLTVTSAQKNPTAFYLCASRVVAGGQETQYFGPGTRLLVL.

This chain joins TRBV11-3 and TRBJ2-7, with a tentative D call TRBD1 (6 bases). Trimming stripped 4 bases from V and 0 bases from J, with 13 bases between. CDR1 and CDR2 (germline): SGHNT, YENEEA. CDR3 size: 15 residues. In DNA, the CDR3 is TGTGCCAGCAGCTCGGGACAAGGCGCCTCCTACGAGCAGTACTTC. Amino acid sequence: CASSSGQGASYEQYF.

The chain employs TRBV29-1 and TRBJ1-2, with 9 bases that match TRBD1. Germline V lookup: CDR1 SQVTM, CDR2 ANQGSEA. The CDR3 contains 16 residues. V trimming: 7 bases; J trimming: 4 bases; junction bases outside the gene matches: 16. The chain's CDR3 is CSAEGGQGSGPYGYTF. The CDR3 coding sequence is TGCAGCGCCGAGGGGGGACAGGGCTCAGGCCCCTATGGCTACACCTTC.

The chain has TRBV7-3 and TRBJ2-1, with 11 bases identical to TRBD2. Germline values: CDR1 SGHTA, CDR2 FQGTGA. The V gene end was trimmed by 6 bases and the J gene end by 8 bases; junction bases not matched to a gene: 6. CDR3 length equals 14 residues. DNA of the CDR3: TGTGCCAGCAGATTCGGGACTAGCGGTCATGAGCAGTTCTTC. Its translation: CASRFGTSGHEQFF. The full variable domain, in which reference TRBV7-3 and TRBJ2-1 provide the parts outside the CDR3, is GAGVSQTPSNKVTEKGKYVELRCDPISGHTALYWYRQSLGQGPEFLIYFQGTGAADDSGLPNDRFFAVRPEGSVSTLKIQRTERGDSAVYLCASRFGTSGHEQFFGPGTRLTVL.

This rearrangement joins TRBV10-1 to TRBJ2-5; D is perhaps TRBD2 (5 bases). There are 12 residues in the CDR3. Trimming cost V 6 bases and J 1 base, with 6 bases left between them. Germline CDR1 and CDR2: WNHNN and SYGVQD (reference sequence). The CDR3 spells CASRLVQETQYF. The DNA for the CDR3 is TGCGCCAGCAGACTAGTCCAAGAGACCCAGTACTTC.

The rearrangement joins TRBV2 to TRBJ1-4; D might be TRBD1 (5 bases). The CDR3 contains 14 residues. V was shortened by 6 bases and J by 6 bases, with 14 bases between the two germline ends. From germline, CDR1 is SNHLY and CDR2 FYNNEI. In nucleotides, the CDR3 is TGTGCCAGCAGCTTTCAGGGTCGTGATGAAAAACTGTTTTTT. Its translation: CASSFQGRDEKLFF.

This chain uses TRBV10-3 with TRBJ1-1; 8 bases match TRBD1. With V trimmed by 8 bases and J by 3 bases, 8 bases remained unmatched. Germline lookup yields CDR1 ENHRY and CDR2 SYGVKD. This CDR3 region has 14 residues. CDR3 DNA sequence: TGTGCCATCGGGGAACAGGGGGGAGACACTGAAGCTTTCTTT. Amino acid sequence: CAIGEQGGDTEAFF.

As concerns this clone: This CDR3 is also generated by other DNA sequences in the sample. The V call is TRBV27, the J call TRBJ1-5; the D is unclear. V lost 3 bases and J 5 bases, leaving 8 bases between the germline ends. The CDR3 is made up of 13 amino acids. Germline loops: CDR1 MNHEY, CDR2 SMNVEV (reference sequence). As DNA, the CDR3 is TGTGCCAGCAGTTTCCCAGTTTATCAGCCCCAGCATTTT. Protein product: CASSFPVYQPQHF.

The V and J genes are TRBV7-3 and TRBJ2-1; 8 positions match TRBD2. Germline values: CDR1 SGHTA, CDR2 FQGTGA. Losses at the gene ends were 5 bases for V and 4 bases for J; bases not matched to a gene: 7. This CDR3 comprises 15 residues. The CDR3 DNA follows: TGTGCCAGCAGCACCGGGACTAGTCCGTACAATGAGCAGTTCTTC. Its protein product is CASSTGTSPYNEQFF.

The chain carries TRBV15 and TRBJ1-3; D not certain. This CDR3 contains 16 residues. V gave up 0 bases and J gave up 2 bases, with 11 bases separating them. In germline, CDR1 is LNHNV, CDR2 YYDKDF (reference sequence). CDR3 sequence: CATSRDLPDAGNTIYF. The CDR3 region has the DNA TGTGCCACCAGCAGAGATCTTCCAGATGCTGGAAACACCATATATTTT.

Details on this clone: One end of the junction is discordant with germline, which a read error may explain. This chain links TRBV7-7 with TRBJ1-5; D not certain. Germline CDR1 SSHAT, CDR2 FNYEAQ (reference sequence). The CDR3 extends over 14 amino acids. The CDR3 DNA reads TGTGCTAGCAGCAAAGCGGGCAGGCATCAGCCCCAGCATTTT. This sequence encodes CASSKAGRHQPQHF.

This clone was recorded once. This rearrangement joins TRBV4-2 to TRBJ2-1; 8 bases fit TRBD2. The CDR3 sequence is 16 residues long. The V gene end was trimmed by 1 base and the J gene end by 7 bases; junction bases not matched to a gene: 9. Per the germline V gene, CDR1 is LGHNA and CDR2 is YNFKEQ. The CDR3 DNA reads as TGTGCCAGCAGCCAAGGAACCCCGGGGGGGCCTAATGAGCAGTTCTTC. Translating gives CASSQGTPGGPNEQFF.

Only a few counts were recorded for this clone. The chain employs TRBV10-3 and TRBJ1-1; TRBD1 matches at 7 bases. CDR3 length: 13 amino acids. Germline CDR1 and CDR2: ENHRY and SYGVKD. Losses at the gene ends were 11 bases for V and 2 bases for J; bases not matched to a gene: 8. The CDR3 loop reads CAVWGTANTEAFF. The CDR3 DNA is TGTGCCGTCTGGGGGACAGCCAACACTGAAGCTTTCTTT.

The chain carries TRBV7-9 and TRBJ2-1; 12 nucleotides align to TRBD2. CDR3 length: 13 residues. The germline gives CDR1 SEHNR, CDR2 FQNEAQ (reference sequence). The V and J ends lost 4 bases and 12 bases, in that order; junction bases with no gene match: 4. This chain's CDR3 is CASSWTSGVVQFF. CDR3 bases: TGTGCCAGCAGCTGGACTAGCGGGGTGGTGCAGTTCTTC.

This clone was detected only a few times. The chain is built from TRBV9 and TRBJ2-3; D might be TRBD2 (6 bases). This CDR3 has 14 amino acids. Between the trimmed V and J ends, which lost 6 bases and 2 bases, there was a span of 13 bases. The germline gives CDR1 SGDLS, CDR2 YYNGEE. CDR3: CASTRDSATDTQYF. The CDR3 region has the DNA TGTGCCAGCACCCGGGACTCCGCCACAGATACGCAGTATTTT. Full variable domain (remainder filled in from reference TRBV9 and TRBJ2-3): DSGVTQTPKHLITATGQRVTLRCSPRSGDLSVYWYQQSLDQGLQFLIQYYNGEERAKGNILERFSAQQFPDLHSELNLSSLELGDSALYFCASTRDSATDTQYFGPGTRLTVL.